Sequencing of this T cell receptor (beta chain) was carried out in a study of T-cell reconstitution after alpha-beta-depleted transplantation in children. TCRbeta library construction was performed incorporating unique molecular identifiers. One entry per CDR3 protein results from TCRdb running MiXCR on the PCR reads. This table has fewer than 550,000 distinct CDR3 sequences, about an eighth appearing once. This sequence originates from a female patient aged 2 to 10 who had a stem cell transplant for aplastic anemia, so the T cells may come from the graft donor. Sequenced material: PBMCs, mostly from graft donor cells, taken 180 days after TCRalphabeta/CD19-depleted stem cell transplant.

The CDR3 nucleotides are TGTGCCATCAGCCCCGCGACAGGGGGTCTAGCGGGAGGTCCCAAGGGGGCCAAAAACATTCAGTACTTC. Translated, it gives CAISPATGGLAGGPKGAKNIQYF. The V gene is TRBV10-3, the J gene TRBJ2-4; 11 bases are shared with TRBD2. The CDR3 sequence is 23 residues long. CDR1 is ENHRY and CDR2 is SYGVKD in the germline V gene. Trimming cost V 6 bases and J 1 base; bases outside gene matches: 26.